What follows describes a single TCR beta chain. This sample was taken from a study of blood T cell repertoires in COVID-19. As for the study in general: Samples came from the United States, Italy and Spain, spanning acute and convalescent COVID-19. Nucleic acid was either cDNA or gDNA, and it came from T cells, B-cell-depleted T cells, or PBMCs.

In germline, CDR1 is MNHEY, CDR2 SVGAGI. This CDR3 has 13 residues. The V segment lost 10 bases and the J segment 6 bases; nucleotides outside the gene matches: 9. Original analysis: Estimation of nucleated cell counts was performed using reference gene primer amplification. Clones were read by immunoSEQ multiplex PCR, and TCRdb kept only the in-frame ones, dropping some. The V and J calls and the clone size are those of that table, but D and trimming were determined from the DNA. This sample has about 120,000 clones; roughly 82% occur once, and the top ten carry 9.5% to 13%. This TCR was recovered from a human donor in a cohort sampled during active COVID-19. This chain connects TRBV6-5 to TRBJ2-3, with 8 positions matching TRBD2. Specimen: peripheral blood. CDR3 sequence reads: CATLTSAGDTQYF. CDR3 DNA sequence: TGTGCCACCCTGACTAGCGCTGGCGATACGCAGTATTTT.